This entry describes one T cell receptor beta chain. Its antigen is not known. The identical CDR3 is also encoded by other nucleotide sequences in the sample. This sample is part of a study of cytomegalovirus exposure and HLA in healthy donors. Overall study results and limits: Associated with HLA alleles at 0.05 false discovery rate in a later analysis were approximately 17,000 TCR beta sequences. When a later analysis compared HLA-associated TCR beta chains with equally common others, the HLA-associated chains turned out to be more clonally expanded and to have lower generation probabilities. When analyzed later, a missense DCLRE1C variant was found to be linked to TCR beta V- and J-gene trimming. Accurate predictions that matched the HLA-A and HLA-B alleles of most subjects were reportedly made from TCR beta sequences.

Vbeta (60) and Jbeta (13) primers were used in the PCR. Some clones are missing from TCRdb's copy, which holds only in-frame ones; the method was immunoSEQ multiplex PCR. The data show about 160,000 clones, approximately 88% seen once. Germline CDR1 and CDR2: MNHEY and SVGAGI. V shed 6 bases and J shed 0 bases, with 8 bases lying between them. The CDR3 runs to 13 residues. The receptor was derived from a boy younger than 10 in good health and CMV-seronegative. Sequencing used PBMCs. The genes are TRBV6-5 and TRBJ1-2, with a tentative D call TRBD1 (6 bases). CDR3 in amino acids: CASSRTANYGYTF. In DNA form, the CDR3 reads TGTGCCAGCAGCCGGACAGCTAACTATGGCTACACCTTC.